The 8 T cell receptor beta chains in this list originate from one sample, sequenced in a study of CD8+ T cells in alopecia areata. As for treatment: oral pan-JAK inhibitor, 5-10 mg twice daily. Sequencing relied on a cDNA template that was reverse transcribed from extracted RNA. Assay: immunoSEQ multiplex PCR; the TCRdb copy retains only in-frame clones and omits some. The sample carries roughly 180,000 clones, 50% to 60% recorded once. The starting material was CD4+ T cells sorted from blood, obtained at week 4, from a patient treated with tofacitinib. The receptors were gathered from a human donor with alopecia areata.

This clone was detected only a few times. The chain is built from TRBV13 and TRBJ2-2; the D gene is possibly TRBD2 (6 bases). Trimming stripped 6 bases from V and 6 bases from J, with 14 bases between. The CDR3 runs 14 residues. Germline V gene lookup returns CDR1 PRHDT and CDR2 FYEKMQ (reference sequence). The CDR3 reads CASRPGTPAGELFF. CDR3 coding DNA: TGTGCCAGCAGGCCAGGGACTCCCGCCGGGGAGCTGTTTTTT. Based on the CDR3 plus reference TRBV13 and TRBJ2-2, the full variable domain is AAGVIQSPRHLIKEKRETATLKCYPIPRHDTVYWYQQGPGQDPQFLISFYEKMQSDKGSIPDRFSAQQFSDYHSELNMSSLELGDSALYFCASRPGTPAGELFFGEGSRLTVL.

V and J are TRBV30 and TRBJ1-1; possibly TRBD1 for D (6 bases). Trimming cost V 3 bases and J 5 bases, with 16 bases left between them. The germline V gene encodes CDR1 GTSNPN and CDR2 SVGIG (reference sequence). The CDR3 length is 14 residues. The DNA of the CDR3 is TGTGCCTGGAGGGTTGAACAGGGCGGGACTGAAGCTTTCTTT. Its protein product is CAWRVEQGGTEAFF.

This clone was seen only a few times. The rearrangement joins TRBV5-1 to TRBJ2-5, with D perhaps matching TRBD2 (6 bases). This CDR3 spans 14 amino acids. The V end lost 4 bases, the J end lost 2 bases, and 12 bases lay between the germline ends. The germline CDR1 and CDR2 sequences are SGHRS and YFSETQ. CDR3 in DNA: TGCGCCAGCAGCCCCTTGGAGGGACAAGAGACCCAGTACTTC. Protein sequence: CASSPLEGQETQYF. Supplemented by reference TRBV5-1 and TRBJ2-5, the full variable domain reads KAGVTQTPRYLIKTRGQQVTLSCSPISGHRSVSWYQQTPGQGLQFLFEYFSETQRNKGNFPGRFSGRQFSNSRSEMNVSTLELGDSALYLCASSPLEGQETQYFGPGTRLLVL.

The chain links TRBV30 to TRBJ1-5; unclear D gene. Trimming left V 1 base short and J 5 bases short, with 9 bases between. The CDR3 loop spans 13 amino acids. The germline gives CDR1 GTSNPN, CDR2 SVGIG (reference sequence). CDR3 sequence: CAWSGGRDQPQHF. CDR3 sequence (DNA): TGTGCCTGGAGTGGGGGAAGGGATCAGCCCCAGCATTTT.

The chain has TRBV2 and TRBJ2-5; D is unresolved. Germline V gene sequence: CDR1 SNHLY, CDR2 FYNNEI. This CDR3 region has 12 residues. The V and J ends lost 3 bases and 3 bases respectively, with 5 bases between them. The CDR3 here is CASSEVEETQYF. The CDR3 nucleotides read TGTGCCAGCAGTGAGGTAGAAGAGACCCAGTACTTC.

The chain couples TRBV7-8 to TRBJ1-2; D is unresolved. CDR1 and CDR2 (germline): SGHVS, FQNEAQ. V was cut by 1 base and J by 3 bases, with 9 bases left in between. CDR3 size: 14 residues. The CDR3 region has the DNA TGTGCCAGCAGCTTAGGAGGCAGCTACTATGGCTACACCTTC. Residues: CASSLGGSYYGYTF.

CDR3 residues: CASSEAQGHTQYF. As DNA, the CDR3 is TGTGCCAGCAGCGAGGCCCAGGGTCATACGCAGTATTTT. This chain connects TRBV9 to TRBJ2-3; a possible D gene is TRBD1 (5 bases). In germline, CDR1 is SGDLS, CDR2 YYNGEE. The V gene lost 3 bases and the J gene lost 7 bases, with 12 bases spanning the gap. The CDR3 consists of 13 residues.

This chain uses TRBV2 with TRBJ2-5, with TRBD1 as a possible D gene (6 bases). Trimming left V 8 bases short and J 3 bases short, with 16 bases between. The V gene's germline CDR1 is SNHLY and CDR2 FYNNEI. CDR3 size: 14 residues. The CDR3 protein is CASRPGVEKETQYF. In DNA, the CDR3 is TGTGCCAGCCGACCAGGGGTAGAGAAAGAGACCCAGTACTTC. Based on the CDR3 plus reference TRBV2 and TRBJ2-5, the full variable domain is EPEVTQTPSHQVTQMGQEVILRCVPISNHLYFYWYRQILGQKVEFLVSFYNNEISEKSEIFDDQFSVERPDGSNFTLKIRSTKLEDSAMYFCASRPGVEKETQYFGPGTRLLVL.